A selection of T cell receptor beta chains follows, all from one sample in a study of T cell changes during pregnancy in multiple sclerosis. Using immunoSEQ multiplex PCR, the repertoire was profiled, and TCRdb retains in-frame clones only, with some absent. In the table there are roughly 40,000 clones, roughly 92% of which are singletons. The input for sequencing was CD4+ T cells from peripheral blood mononuclear cells, taken in the first trimester of pregnancy. The receptor set was obtained from a female donor with multiple sclerosis, enrolled in a pregnancy study. CDR3s include the opening cysteine and the closing phenylalanine or tryptophan. Each record gives: J gene, clone size, D gene, V gene, CDR3 DNA, CDR3 protein. D genes are given only for firm matches. The size entry is marked missing in some rows and otherwise reads once, few, many or a size class.

TRBJ2-1 NA NA TRBV6-5 TGTGCCAGCAGTTACCGGGAAACCTCCTACAATGAGCAGTTCTTC CASSYRETSYNEQFF
TRBJ1-3 NA NA TRBV6-1 TGTGCCAGCAGTGAAGCGCTTTGGCCGGGGAGAAACACCATATATTTT CASSEALWPGRNTIYF
TRBJ2-6 once NA TRBV27 TGTGCCAGCAGTATCCTGAGCTCTGGGGCCAACGTCCTGACTTTC CASSILSSGANVLTF
TRBJ2-5 NA NA TRBV7-9 TGTGCCAGCGAGGTTTCCGAGACCCAGTACTTC CASEVSETQYF
TRBJ2-2 NA NA TRBV28 TGTGCCAGCAGTATGAACAGGGTTGCCGGGGAGCTGTTTTTT CASSMNRVAGELFF
TRBJ2-5 NA TRBD1 TRBV11-2 TGTGCCAGCAGCTTAGGACAGGGCCAAGAGACCCAGTACTTC CASSLGQGQETQYF
TRBJ2-7 NA TRBD2 TRBV10-3 TGTGCCATCAGTGCCCTAGCGGGAGCCTACGAGCAGTACTTC CAISALAGAYEQYF
TRBJ1-6 NA NA TRBV7-8 TGTGCCAGCAGCTCACACCTATCGCCACAGGAGCAATTTAATTCACCCCTCCACTTT CASSSHLSPQEQFNSPLHF
TRBJ1-5 NA NA TRBV15 TGTGCCACCAGCAGAGATAAAGGGGTCTTCAATCAGCCCCAGCATTTT CATSRDKGVFNQPQHF
TRBJ1-5 NA NA TRBV18 TGTGCCAGCTCACCTGGAGTTGGAAAGTATCAGCCCCAGCATTTT CASSPGVGKYQPQHF
TRBJ2-3 NA NA TRBV5-6 TGTGCCAGCAGCTTGGCTGATACGCAGTATTTT CASSLADTQYF
TRBJ2-1 NA NA TRBV5-6 TGTGCCAGCAGCCGATGGGACACTTACAATGAGCAGTTCTTC CASSRWDTYNEQFF
TRBJ2-2 once TRBD2 TRBV28 TGTGCCAGCAGCATCGGACTAGCGGGAGTCTGGGGCACCGGGGAGCTGTTTTTT CASSIGLAGVWGTGELFF
TRBJ1-2 NA TRBD1 TRBV2 TGTGCCAGCAGCCCCCGGGACAGGGGGCAGGGGAACTATGGCTACACCTTC CASSPRDRGQGNYGYTF
TRBJ2-1 NA NA TRBV6-5 TGTGCCAGCAGTGAGACAGGGAGGCATGAGCAGTTCTTC CASSETGRHEQFF
TRBJ2-2 NA TRBD2 TRBV10-3 TGTGCCATCAGTGGGATAACTAGCGGATCGAACACCGGGGAGCTGTTTTTT CAISGITSGSNTGELFF
TRBJ2-7 once NA TRBV28 TGTGCCAGCAGCACGACCCGGGACGGGGGATACTTC CASSTTRDGGYF